The next 23 T cell receptor beta chains were all read from a single sample in a study of cytomegalovirus exposure and HLA in healthy donors (TCRdb year 2017). Library prep was done by the immunoSEQ multiplex PCR assay. A mixture of 60 forward primers for TCR Vbeta segments and 13 reverse primers for TCR Jbeta segments was used in the multiplex PCR. The table was pulled from immuneACCESS by TCRdb, which kept in-frame rearrangements only. Such tables lose some clones; where checked, under half of the loss comes from unresolved V genes, and the rest has no known cause. In all, the sample holds about 140,000 clones, and 75% to 85% of those were seen once. The ten largest clones take up around 3% of the sample. Sequenced: PBMCs. The receptors stem from a female donor in good health and CMV-seronegative.

This chain joins TRBV4-3 and TRBJ2-7, with D uncertain. Germline values: CDR1 LGHNA, CDR2 YSLEER. The CDR3 totals 15 residues. Trimming shortened V by 3 bases and J by 3 bases, and 15 bases separated the two germline ends. The chain's CDR3 is CASSHLSGANYEQYF. The CDR3 coding sequence is TGCGCCAGCAGCCATCTCTCAGGCGCCAACTACGAGCAGTACTTC.

This chain connects TRBV7-2 to TRBJ1-2; D possibly corresponds to TRBD1 (6 bases). V was trimmed by 6 bases and J by 4 bases, leaving 15 bases between them. CDR3 length: 14 residues. Germline-derived CDR1 and CDR2 are SGHTA and FQGNSA. The CDR3: CASRQGATLYGYTF. In nucleotides, the CDR3 is TGTGCCAGCAGACAGGGAGCCACGCTCTATGGCTACACCTTC.

The rearrangement links TRBV9 to TRBJ1-1, with 11 bases matching TRBD1. Trimming at V came to 3 bases and at J to 10 bases, leaving 8 bases not matched to a gene. Germline V CDR1 and CDR2: SGDLS, YYNGEE. The CDR3 extends over 14 amino acids. The CDR3 spells CASSGQGQGVGAFF. The CDR3 DNA is TGTGCCAGCAGCGGACAGGGACAGGGGGTGGGAGCTTTCTTT.

V usage is TRBV4-1 and J usage is TRBJ2-1; 8 bases are shared with TRBD1. The junction had 14 bases not matched to a gene; V was cut back by 3 bases and J by 10 bases. The germline V gene has CDR1 MGHRA and CDR2 YSYEKL. The CDR3 runs to 16 residues. The CDR3 protein is CASSHPDRGLDEEQFF. The DNA of the CDR3 is TGCGCCAGCAGCCATCCTGACAGGGGTTTGGACGAAGAGCAGTTCTTC.

The gene calls are TRBV11-2 and TRBJ2-1, with TRBD2 matching 8 bases. J was trimmed by 1 base and V by 4 bases; bases with no gene match: 15. The germline V gene has CDR1 SGHAT and CDR2 FQNNGV. This CDR3 contains 19 residues. The CDR3 DNA sequence: TGTGCCAGCAGCTCCCGTCGACGGGGGCGGGGGGTATCCTACAATGAGCAGTTCTTC. This gives the protein CASSSRRRGRGVSYNEQFF.

V gene TRBV6-6 combines with J gene TRBJ2-1; D call uncertain. In germline, CDR1 is MNHNY, CDR2 SVGAGI (reference sequence). Trimming shortened V by 3 bases and J by 8 bases, and 17 bases separated the two germline ends. This CDR3 is 15 amino acids long. CDR3 sequence (DNA): TGTGCCAGCAGTTATTCTCCCCGGGTAGGCGATGAGCAGTTCTTC. This gives the protein CASSYSPRVGDEQFF.

Of note for this clone: The same CDR3 also results from other DNA sequences found in this sample. The rearrangement links TRBV30 to TRBJ1-1; D remains unclear. The germline CDR1 and CDR2 sequences are GTSNPN and SVGIG (reference sequence). This CDR3 has 12 residues. Trimming took 2 bases from V and 1 from J, leaving 5 bases between them. CDR3 residues: CAWSPRNTEAFF. CDR3 nucleotide sequence: TGTGCCTGGAGTCCCAGGAACACTGAAGCTTTCTTT.

This clone qualifies as medium-sized. The chain carries TRBV27 and TRBJ2-2; D perhaps matches TRBD1 (5 bases). Germline V gene sequence: CDR1 MNHEY, CDR2 SMNVEV (reference sequence). The ends were cut back, 8 bases at V and 2 bases at J, with 12 bases in the middle. The CDR3 has 14 amino acids. CDR3 in amino acids: CASRQQGNTGELFF. In nucleotides, the CDR3 is TGTGCCAGCCGTCAGCAGGGAAACACCGGGGAGCTGTTTTTT.

The chain employs TRBV6-1 and TRBJ1-5; TRBD1 is a possible D gene (6 bases). The CDR3 consists of 15 residues. Germline lookup yields CDR1 MNHNS and CDR2 SASEGT. Trimming pared 0 bases from V and 5 bases from J, leaving 11 bases between. In DNA form, the CDR3 reads TGTGCCAGCAGTGAAGCGGCAGGGGTGTATCAGCCCCAGCATTTT. This translates into CASSEAAGVYQPQHF.

CDR3 sequence: CASSPSGGTGVPGDEKLFF. In DNA, the CDR3 is TGCGCCAGCAGCCCCTCTGGTGGGACAGGGGTCCCCGGGGATGAAAAACTGTTTTTT. The chain couples TRBV4-3 to TRBJ1-4; 10 bases align to TRBD1. The germline V gene encodes CDR1 LGHNA and CDR2 YSLEER. J lost 6 bases, V lost 4 bases, and 17 bases had no gene match. The CDR3 is 19 residues long.

The chain has TRBV7-2 and TRBJ2-5; D might be TRBD1 (5 bases). The germline CDR1 and CDR2 sequences are SGHTA and FQGNSA. CDR3 length equals 14 residues. The ends were cut back, 5 bases at V and 7 bases at J, with 17 bases in the middle. The CDR3 reads CASSKGNRLGTQYF. The CDR3 DNA reads as TGTGCCAGCAGCAAGGGGAACCGATTAGGGACCCAGTACTTC.

This sequence joins TRBV5-4 and TRBJ2-3; 7 bases map to TRBD2. Germline assignment: CDR1 SGHNT and CDR2 YYREEE (reference sequence). With 0 bases clipped from V and 7 bases from J, the junction kept 11 bases outside the gene matches. The CDR3 totals 16 residues. DNA of the CDR3: TGTGCCAGCAGCTTGGTCACGGGGGGTTCCTTATATACGCAGTATTTT. Protein: CASSLVTGGSLYTQYF.

This sequence joins TRBV9 and TRBJ1-2, with TRBD1 as a possible D gene (5 bases). V shed 0 bases and J shed 8 bases, with 8 bases lying between them. The CDR3 extends over 12 amino acids. Per the germline V gene, CDR1 is SGDLS and CDR2 is YYNGEE. DNA for the CDR3: TGTGCCAGCAGCGTAGGGCAGGGCGGCTACACCTTC. Translating it yields CASSVGQGGYTF.

The chain is built from TRBV30 and TRBJ2-6; possibly TRBD2 for D (5 bases). Per the germline V gene, CDR1 is GTSNPN and CDR2 is SVGIG (reference sequence). V was clipped by 1 base and J by 1 base, with 14 bases between them. The CDR3 runs 17 residues. This CDR3 is CAWSGDGRVSGANVLTF. The CDR3 DNA reads TGTGCCTGGAGTGGAGACGGGCGGGTTTCTGGGGCCAACGTCCTGACTTTC.

This chain joins TRBV7-9 and TRBJ2-7; TRBD1 agrees at 8 bases. V was pared by 4 bases and J by 2 bases, with 4 bases of the junction left unmatched. CDR1 and CDR2 from the germline V gene are SEHNR and FQNEAQ (reference sequence). CDR3 size: 14 residues. The CDR3 sequence is CASSSQGGAYEQYF. The CDR3 DNA follows: TGTGCCAGCAGCTCACAGGGGGGTGCCTACGAGCAGTACTTC.

The V call is TRBV4-1, the J call TRBJ1-5, with D perhaps TRBD1 (5 bases). Germline V lookup: CDR1 MGHRA, CDR2 YSYEKL. The CDR3 is 16 residues long. With 0 bases removed from V and 2 bases from J, the gap between germline ends came to 11 bases. The CDR3 DNA follows: TGCGCCAGCAGCCAAGAGGGAAGGGGTGGCAATCAGCCCCAGCATTTT. Its protein product is CASSQEGRGGNQPQHF.

This clone appeared once. The genes are TRBV19 and TRBJ2-1; the match to TRBD1 covers 9 bases. CDR3 size: 14 residues. Germline CDR1 and CDR2: LNHDA and SQIVND (reference sequence). Germline trimming cut 4 bases from V and 7 bases from J; bases unmatched to any gene: 5. The CDR3 region is CASSTRQGGNEQFF. Written as DNA, the CDR3 is TGTGCCAGTAGTACCCGACAGGGGGGGAATGAGCAGTTCTTC.

In its sample, this clone was seen a few times. The gene calls are TRBV6-6 and TRBJ2-7; a possible D gene is TRBD1 (6 bases). CDR3 size: 14 residues. The V gene lost 5 bases and the J gene lost 2 bases, with 13 bases spanning the gap. Germline CDR1 MNHNY, CDR2 SVGAGI (reference sequence). Here the CDR3 DNA reads TGTGCCAGCAGTACCTACAGGGTAACCTACGAGCAGTACTTC. Translating gives CASSTYRVTYEQYF.

This chain connects TRBV5-4 to TRBJ2-1, with D possibly TRBD1 on 6 matching bases. Germline V CDR1 and CDR2: SGHNT, YYREEE (reference sequence). CDR3 length: 13 amino acids. The V end lost 4 bases, the J end lost 7 bases, and 12 bases lay between the germline ends. The CDR3 region has the DNA TGTGCCAGCAGCCTTGGGACACTGAATGAGCAGTTCTTC. Its translation is CASSLGTLNEQFF. Full variable domain (missing parts from reference TRBV5-4 and TRBJ2-1): ETGVTQSPTHLIKTRGQQVTLRCSSQSGHNTVSWYQQALGQGPQFIFQYYREEENGRGNFPPRFSGLQFPNYSSELNVNALELDDSALYLCASSLGTLNEQFFGPGTRLTVL.

The chain joins TRBV19 to TRBJ1-3; 8 bases agree with TRBD1. CDR1 and CDR2 from the germline V gene are LNHDA and SQIVND (reference sequence). After removal of 5 bases from V and 2 bases from J, the junction contained 8 bases not matched to a gene. The CDR3 has 16 amino acids. In DNA, the CDR3 is TGTGCCAGTAGTCTGCTAGAGACAGGGGCTGGAAACACCATATATTTT. Amino acids: CASSLLETGAGNTIYF.

The V gene is TRBV10-3, the J gene TRBJ1-1, with D perhaps TRBD1 (5 bases). Germline V gene lookup returns CDR1 ENHRY and CDR2 SYGVKD. The germline V and J ends were trimmed by 10 bases and 4 bases, with 10 bases remaining between them. There are 11 residues in the CDR3. As DNA, the CDR3 is TGTGCCACCGGGGGGGGCACTGAAGCTTTCTTT. Translating it yields CATGGGTEAFF.

The chain couples TRBV6-5 to TRBJ1-5; 8 nucleotides match TRBD1. The J segment lost 6 bases and the V segment lost 6 bases, leaving 7 bases of the junction unmatched. The germline CDR1 and CDR2 sequences are MNHEY and SVGAGI. CDR3 length equals 14 residues. CDR3 loop: CASSLQGASQPQHF. The DNA for the CDR3 is TGTGCCAGCAGCCTCCAGGGGGCCAGTCAGCCCCAGCATTTT.

J is TRBJ1-1 and V is TRBV7-2; D is uncertain. Per the germline V gene, CDR1 is SGHTA and CDR2 is FQGNSA. This CDR3 spans 13 amino acids. Trimming took off 3 bases at V and 1 base at J, with 6 bases between the two ends. CDR3 sequence (DNA): TGTGCCAGCAGCTTCGGGGAGAACACTGAAGCTTTCTTT. Its protein is CASSFGENTEAFF.